This T cell receptor beta chain was observed in a study of T cell repertoires in cytomegalovirus infection. TCRdb processed the reads anew with MiXCR; each CDR3 protein has one entry. Here the sample spans nearly 650,000 distinct CDR3 sequences, about 24% being singletons. Per the germline V gene, CDR1 is SGHAT and CDR2 is FQNNGV. This CDR3 contains 15 residues. V was shortened by 5 bases and J by 0 bases, with 12 bases between the two germline ends. This clonotype was seen more than once but under ten times. The sequenced sample consisted of CD8+ T cells from PBMCs. The V gene is TRBV11-2, the J gene TRBJ2-3; D not certain. The sequence came from a human donor in good health (CMV status not recorded). Some clones in this sample may be carry-over from other donors' samples. The CDR3 region is CASSPVPTSTDTQYF. In DNA form, the CDR3 reads TGTGCCAGCAGCCCCGTTCCAACTAGCACAGATACGCAGTATTTT.